This T cell receptor (beta chain) came from a study of cytomegalovirus exposure and HLA in healthy donors. Broader study findings: Presence/absence analyses assumed roughly uniform sequencing depth across donors. Later analysis identified a missense DCLRE1C variant that was linked to TCR beta V- and J-gene trimming. CMV serostatus was the sole immune exposure data available.

The CDR3 length is 16 residues. Germline-derived CDR1 and CDR2 are SEHNR and FQNEAQ (reference sequence). V dropped 4 bases and J dropped 4; count of bases not matched to a gene: 9. This clone has only a few counts. What it recognizes is unknown. PCR employed 60 Vbeta and 13 Jbeta primers. Clones were read by immunoSEQ multiplex PCR, and TCRdb kept only the in-frame ones, dropping some. Seen here are about 98,000 clones, roughly three quarters observed once, and the top ten hold about 1.5%. This sequence originates from a man aged 40-55 years in good health and CMV-seronegative. Sample: PBMCs. V gene TRBV7-9 combines with J gene TRBJ2-1, with 8 bases lining up with TRBD1. The CDR3 protein is CASSSTGTGIYNEQFF. DNA of the CDR3: TGTGCCAGCAGCTCCACCGGGACAGGTATATACAATGAGCAGTTCTTC.